The T cell receptor beta chain described here comes from a study of cytomegalovirus exposure and HLA in healthy donors. PCR amplification relied on 60 Vbeta primers (plus 13 Jbeta primers). Only in-frame clones appear in the TCRdb table, and some are missing; sequencing was by immunoSEQ multiplex PCR. Its table records 110,000 to 150,000 clones. Findings of the study overall: TCR beta chain V- and J-gene trimming was linked, in a later analysis, to a missense variant in DCLRE1C. CMV serostatus alone was available as immune exposure information.

V lost 5 bases to trimming and J lost 7 bases; unmatched junction nucleotides: 5. There are 14 residues in the CDR3. Germline CDR1 SGHNT, CDR2 YYREEE (reference sequence). Points on this clone: Its antigen is not known.

Sequenced material: PBMCs. This clonotype originated in a man in his forties in good health and CMV-seronegative. The V gene is TRBV5-4, the J gene TRBJ1-6; TRBD1 aligns across 8 bases. Here the CDR3 reads CASRSGGPNSPLHF. CDR3 nucleotide sequence: TGTGCCAGCAGATCAGGGGGCCCAAATTCACCCCTCCACTTT.